The rows below give T cell receptor beta chains drawn from one sample of a study of cytomegalovirus exposure and HLA in healthy donors. Some clones are missing from TCRdb's copy, which holds only in-frame ones; the method was immunoSEQ multiplex PCR. Of around 190,000 clones in the sample, approximately 75% were seen once. The sequenced sample consisted of PBMCs. The receptors come from a man between 25 and 39 years old in good health and CMV-seropositive. Both conserved end residues are part of each CDR3. Each record gives: D gene, clone size, V gene, J gene, CDR3 DNA, CDR3 protein. D genes are given only for firm matches. Expanded clones get a size class; other rows say once, few or many, or leave the size out.

>TRBD1|-|TRBV7-2|TRBJ1-5
TGTGCCAGCAGCCCGGGGACAGGGGACTGGCAGCCCCAGCATTTT
CASSPGTGDWQPQHF
>-|-|TRBV14|TRBJ1-2
TGTGCCAGCAGCCAAGAAACGGGGGGAGTCGATGGCTACACCTTC
CASSQETGGVDGYTF
>TRBD1|-|TRBV10-3|TRBJ2-1
TGTGCCATCAGTGAGTCGACAGGGAACTACAATGAGCAGTTCTTC
CAISESTGNYNEQFF
>TRBD2|once|TRBV5-8|TRBJ2-5
TGTGCCAGTAGCCTACGCCCCACGCGACTAGCGGGGGCCTTGAATTACTTC
CASSLRPTRLAGALNYF
>-|-|TRBV9|TRBJ2-3
TGTGCCAGCAGCGTAGGTGTACTAGATACGCAGTATTTT
CASSVGVLDTQYF
>-|-|TRBV5-1|TRBJ1-4
TGCGCCAGCACGGAACAGGGCATGCATGAAAAACTGTTTTTT
CASTEQGMHEKLFF
>-|-|TRBV7-8|TRBJ2-1
TGTGCCAGCAGCTTACCCGGGTCTACGGGTGAGCAGTTCTTC
CASSLPGSTGEQFF
>-|-|TRBV25-1|TRBJ2-5
TGTGCCAGCAGTGTGGACCGTACGCGGGGGACCCAGTACTTC
CASSVDRTRGTQYF
>TRBD1|-|TRBV9|TRBJ2-7
TGTGCCAGCACGGGGACAGGGGACAACGAGCAGTACTTC
CASTGTGDNEQYF
>-|-|TRBV27|TRBJ1-5
TGTGCCAGCAGTTTTTCGGGGGGCTCAAATCAGCCCCAGCATTTT
CASSFSGGSNQPQHF
>-|-|TRBV28|TRBJ1-1
TGTGCCAGCAGTTTATCCAGGGCGAACACTGAAGCTTTCTTT
CASSLSRANTEAFF
>-|-|TRBV5-4|TRBJ2-5
TGTGCCAGCAGCTTACCAGGGTACCAAGGGACCCAGTACTTC
CASSLPGYQGTQYF
>-|-|TRBV2|TRBJ2-1
TGTGCCAGCACCTGGCTAGCTGAGCAGTTCTTC
CASTWLAEQFF
>-|-|TRBV6-6|TRBJ2-7
TGTGCCAGCAGTCGTGTACTACTGGGAGGATCTTACGAGCAGTACTTC
CASSRVLLGGSYEQYF
>TRBD2|few|TRBV19|TRBJ2-1
TGTGCCAGTAGTATACGCCCACTAGCGGGAGTTGTGCGGTACAATGAGCAGTTCTTC
CASSIRPLAGVVRYNEQFF
>TRBD1|-|TRBV15|TRBJ2-3
TGTGCCACCAGCAGAGGGACAGGGACAGATACGCAGTATTTT
CATSRGTGTDTQYF
>TRBD2|few|TRBV9|TRBJ2-2
TGTGCCAGCAGCGTAGCTCGGGGACTAGCGGGGGGGCCGATCACCGGGGAGCTGTTTTTT
CASSVARGLAGGPITGELFF
>TRBD2|-|TRBV4-3|TRBJ2-7
TGCGCCAGCAGCCCCCATGGGAGGGAATACGAGCAGTACTTC
CASSPHGREYEQYF
>TRBD1|-|TRBV27|TRBJ1-2
TGTGCCAGCAGCCCGAAGACAGGGCGGCCCTATGGCTACACCTTC
CASSPKTGRPYGYTF
>-|-|TRBV28|TRBJ2-7
TGTGCCAGCAGTTCCACCCCCCAGCGCGAGCAGTACTTC
CASSSTPQREQYF
>TRBD1|-|TRBV19|TRBJ1-1
TGTGCCAGTAGTATAGGACAGGGTCGCACTGAAGCTTTCTTT
CASSIGQGRTEAFF
>-|-|TRBV11-2|TRBJ2-7
TGTGCCAGCAGCTTAGACAGGGGTCCCTACGAGCAGTACTTC
CASSLDRGPYEQYF
>TRBD1|-|TRBV9|TRBJ2-5
TGTGCCAGCAGCGCCCAGACAGGGTCCGGGGCCCAGTACTTC
CASSAQTGSGAQYF
>-|-|TRBV27|TRBJ1-4
TGTGCCAGCAGTTTACTAGAGGGCCGTGAAAAACTGTTTTTT
CASSLLEGREKLFF
>TRBD1|-|TRBV5-1|TRBJ2-5
TGCGCCAGCAGCCTCCGGGACAGGGACCAAGAGACCCAGTACTTC
CASSLRDRDQETQYF
>-|-|TRBV6-5|TRBJ2-1
TGTGCCAGCAGTTACACCGGAGGGAACAATGAGCAGTTCTTC
CASSYTGGNNEQFF
>-|-|TRBV9|TRBJ2-7
TGTGCCAGCAGCCTCACTAGCTCCAAGAGGGCAGGCGAGCAGTACTTC
CASSLTSSKRAGEQYF
>-|-|TRBV7-6|TRBJ2-1
TGTGCCAGCAGCCCAAAGGCACAGGTGTACAATGAGCAGTTCTTC
CASSPKAQVYNEQFF
>TRBD1|few|TRBV27|TRBJ1-1
TGTGCCAGCAGTCCCCTACCATTTCCGGGACAGCTGAACACTGAAGCTTTCTTT
CASSPLPFPGQLNTEAFF
>-|-|TRBV6-5|TRBJ1-1
TGTGCCAGCGGCCCCCGGGGAGGCATCACTGAAGCTTTCTTT
CASGPRGGITEAFF
>-|-|TRBV28|TRBJ1-2
TGTGCCAGCAGGGAGGATCTAAACTATGGCTACACCTTC
CASREDLNYGYTF
>-|-|TRBV11-2|TRBJ2-7
TGTGCCAGCAGTATTTCCTACGAGCAGTACTTC
CASSISYEQYF
>-|few|TRBV2|TRBJ2-7
TGTGCCAGCAGCGGACTCCTAAGCAGTCGCGAGCAGTACTTC
CASSGLLSSREQYF
>-|few|TRBV7-8|TRBJ1-5
TGTGCCAGCAGTTCTCCGGGGGGAGGGTTTCAGCCCCAGCATTTT
CASSSPGGGFQPQHF
>-|-|TRBV5-1|TRBJ1-1
TGCGCCAGCAGCTTGGTAGGGGTGAGCACTGAAGCTTTCTTT
CASSLVGVSTEAFF
>-|-|TRBV6-6|TRBJ1-3
TGTGCCAGCAACCTTGTGGCCTTCGGAAACACCATATATTTT
CASNLVAFGNTIYF
>-|-|TRBV7-2|TRBJ2-3
TGTGCCAGCAGCCTAACTGGGGCAGGGTCATCCACAGATACGCAGTATTTT
CASSLTGAGSSTDTQYF
>TRBD1|-|TRBV27|TRBJ2-7
TGTGCCAGCAGTCCTCGGACAGGTTCGGAGCAGTACTTC
CASSPRTGSEQYF
>TRBD2|once|TRBV2|TRBJ2-3
TGTGCCAGCATTCCGGGACTAGGTCGAGATACGCAGTATTTT
CASIPGLGRDTQYF
>-|-|TRBV9|TRBJ1-2
TGTGCCAGCAGCGCGGGTGCGGGGACCAACTATGGCTACACCTTC
CASSAGAGTNYGYTF
>TRBD2|few|TRBV30|TRBJ2-3
TGTGCCTGGAGTGAGGTCGGGGGGAATACGCAGTATTTT
CAWSEVGGNTQYF
>-|-|TRBV14|TRBJ1-1
TGTGCCAGCAGCCAGAGGGTGTCAACTGAAGCTTTCTTT
CASSQRVSTEAFF